This T cell receptor (beta chain) was sequenced during a study of read filtering for tumor transcriptome and immune sequencing. As for the study in general: Mean patient age was approximately 71 years, range 47 to 80; 16 to 20 male, around 15 female. By R-ISS, stages I, II and III held roughly 8, 15 and 7 patients. Study findings and constraints: The CD138-negative fraction was mixed bone marrow immune cells, not pure T cells.

Germline lookup yields CDR1 SEHNR and CDR2 FQNEAQ (reference sequence). Trimming removed 5 bases from V and 5 bases from J, with 13 bases in between. The CDR3 totals 13 residues. This clonotype came up a few times. The antigen remains undetermined. Molecular barcoded adaptors covering alpha/delta and beta/gamma chains were used on 400 ng RNA. One entry per CDR3 protein, called by TCRdb with MiXCR from the reads. The repertoire consists of 30,000 to 40,000 distinct CDR3 sequences, with 14% occurring once and the leading ten covering roughly 18%. The sample comprised a population of CD138-negative cells sorted from bone marrow. The V call is TRBV7-9, the J call TRBJ2-7; D gene unclear. This sequence was found in a donor at least 40 years old with multiple myeloma. Here the CDR3 DNA reads TGTGCCAGCAGCATCTTCTCCAACGACGAGCAGTACTTC. Translated, it gives CASSIFSNDEQYF.